This paragraph covers one T cell receptor beta chain sequence. The source of the sample is a study of cytomegalovirus exposure and HLA in healthy donors. The PCR contained 60 Vbeta and 13 Jbeta primers. Assay used: immunoSEQ multiplex PCR; TCRdb lists only in-frame clones, some missing. The table records about 160,000 clones, about four fifths of them present only once. This CDR3 is built from 16 residues. Germline loops: CDR1 SGHRS, CDR2 YFSETQ. Trimming at V came to 4 bases and at J to 0 bases, leaving 7 bases not matched to a gene. The chain uses TRBV5-1 and TRBJ2-3, with 8 nucleotides matching TRBD1. Sequencing was performed on PBMCs. This TCR came from a man in his fifties in good health and CMV-seropositive. CDR3 sequence: CASSVGQAASTDTQYF. DNA of the CDR3: TGCGCCAGCAGCGTGGGACAGGCCGCTAGCACAGATACGCAGTATTTT.